The 27 T cell receptor beta chains reported below all come from one sample, sequenced in a study of cytomegalovirus exposure and HLA in healthy donors. Amplification used 60 Vbeta primers and 13 Jbeta primers. The table came from immunoSEQ multiplex PCR; TCRdb's copy has only in-frame clones and leaves some out. The sample holds about 120,000 clones, roughly 70% seen once. Material: PBMCs. The receptors here all came from a woman aged 40 to 55 in good health and CMV-seropositive.

The gene calls are TRBV6-6 and TRBJ2-3; D may be TRBD2 (6 bases). The CDR3 is 14 amino acids. Per germline, CDR1 MNHNY and CDR2 SVGAGI (reference sequence). V was shortened by 6 bases and J by 0 bases, with 10 bases between the two germline ends. CDR3 sequence (DNA): TGTGCCAGCAGCAGCGGGCTTAGCACAGATACGCAGTATTTT. Its protein is CASSSGLSTDTQYF.

V and J are TRBV28 and TRBJ2-7; the D gene is possibly TRBD2 (7 bases). Germline V gene data show CDR1 as MDHEN and CDR2 as SYDVKM. Trimming pared 7 bases from V and 4 bases from J, leaving 14 bases between. CDR3 length equals 13 residues. The CDR3: CASNLGGDYEQYF. CDR3 sequence (DNA): TGTGCCAGCAACTTAGGGGGGGATTACGAGCAGTACTTC.

The chain employs TRBV5-1 and TRBJ2-1, with 11 bases that match TRBD2. V dropped 2 bases and J dropped 10; count of bases not matched to a gene: 5. Germline CDR1 is SGHRS and CDR2 is YFSETQ. CDR3 length: 14 amino acids. This chain's CDR3 is CASSLLAGGLEQFF. The CDR3 DNA sequence: TGCGCCAGCAGCTTATTAGCGGGGGGGCTGGAGCAGTTCTTC.

This chain links TRBV7-3 with TRBJ1-6; no reliable D call. V was trimmed by 5 bases and J by 8 bases, leaving 10 bases between them. The CDR3 spans 13 residues. Per germline, CDR1 SGHTA and CDR2 FQGTGA. As DNA, the CDR3 is TGTGCCAGCAGCCAGACTTTCGATTCACCCCTCCACTTT. This codes for CASSQTFDSPLHF.

The gene calls are TRBV27 and TRBJ1-5; 9 bases map to TRBD1. Germline V gene data show CDR1 as MNHEY and CDR2 as SMNVEV (reference sequence). Trimming at V came to 5 bases and at J to 5 bases, leaving 7 bases not matched to a gene. CDR3 length: 15 amino acids. Written as DNA, the CDR3 is TGTGCCAGCAGTCCCCTGGGACAGGGATATCAGCCCCAGCATTTT. Protein sequence: CASSPLGQGYQPQHF.

The chain uses TRBV7-9 and TRBJ2-4; 10 bases align to TRBD2. J was trimmed by 5 bases and V by 4 bases; bases with no gene match: 5. The CDR3 is 15 amino acids. Germline V CDR1 and CDR2: SEHNR, FQNEAQ (reference sequence). CDR3 DNA sequence: TGTGCCAGCAGCTCCAGCGGGGGGGGTCAAAACATTCAGTACTTC. The encoded protein is CASSSSGGGQNIQYF. Complete variable domain (other parts from reference TRBV7-9 and TRBJ2-4): DTGVSQNPRHKITKRGQNVTFRCDPISEHNRLYWYRQTLGQGPEFLTYFQNEAQLEKSRLLSDRFSAERPKGSFSTLEIQRTEQGDSAMYLCASSSSGGGQNIQYFGAGTRLSVL.

CDR3 amino acids: CASSQDLGTGSYEQYF. CDR3 in DNA: TGCGCCAGCAGCCAAGATTTAGGAACGGGATCCTACGAGCAGTACTTC. The chain has TRBV4-3 and TRBJ2-7; D possibly corresponds to TRBD2 (5 bases). CDR3 length: 16 amino acids. From germline, CDR1 is LGHNA and CDR2 YSLEER. Trimming cost V 0 bases and J 1 base, with 13 bases left between them.

This clone was recorded a few times. The rearrangement uses TRBV2 and TRBJ2-5; a weak D match, TRBD1 (5 bases). This CDR3 comprises 15 residues. Per the germline V gene, CDR1 is SNHLY and CDR2 is FYNNEI. V was shortened by 0 bases and J by 3 bases, with 11 bases between the two germline ends. The CDR3 protein is CASSEAPGREETQYF. As DNA, the CDR3 is TGTGCCAGCAGTGAAGCCCCGGGCAGGGAAGAGACCCAGTACTTC.

The chain has TRBV4-2 and TRBJ1-5, with TRBD1 matching over 7 bases. Losses at the gene ends were 4 bases for V and 1 base for J; bases not matched to a gene: 10. Per the germline V gene, CDR1 is LGHNA and CDR2 is YNFKEQ. CDR3 size: 17 residues. CDR3 in DNA: TGTGCCAGCAGCCCGCGCCCTTCAGGGGGAAGCAATCAGCCCCAGCATTTT. Protein: CASSPRPSGGSNQPQHF.

This clone was observed a handful of times. The V call is TRBV5-6, the J call TRBJ2-2, with D possibly matching TRBD2 (5 bases). Germline CDR1 reads SGHDT; CDR2 reads YYEEEE. V lost 1 base, J lost 6 bases, and 13 bases lay in between. The CDR3 is made up of 15 amino acids. The DNA for the CDR3 is TGTGCCAGCAGCTTGTATACGGAGGCTCCCGGGGAGCTGTTTTTT. Residues: CASSLYTEAPGELFF.

This clone was seen only once. The chain uses TRBV28 and TRBJ1-5, with 9 bases aligning to TRBD1. The CDR3 runs to 13 residues. The germline gives CDR1 MDHEN, CDR2 SYDVKM. V was clipped by 5 bases and J by 12 bases; unmatched bases: 8. CDR3 coding DNA: TGTGCCAGCAGTGAGACAGGGGGTATTCTCCAGCATTTT. Translating gives CASSETGGILQHF.

Only a few counts were recorded for this clone. The chain is built from TRBV5-1 and TRBJ2-5; D is perhaps TRBD2 (5 bases). The ends were cut back, 5 bases at V and 2 bases at J, with 13 bases in the middle. This CDR3 contains 14 residues. CDR1 and CDR2 (germline): SGHRS, YFSETQ. In DNA, the CDR3 is TGCGCCAGCAGTCCCCTTCCGGGGCAAGAGACCCAGTACTTC. Protein: CASSPLPGQETQYF.

Only one count was recorded for this clone. CDR3: CASSLSGRRGYNEQFF. As DNA, the CDR3 is TGTGCCAGCAGCTTATCAGGCCGCAGGGGCTACAATGAGCAGTTCTTC. This sequence joins TRBV7-7 and TRBJ2-1; weak D call: TRBD1 (6 bases). The CDR3 extends over 16 amino acids. Germline lookup yields CDR1 SSHAT and CDR2 FNYEAQ (reference sequence). Between the trimmed V and J ends, which lost 2 bases and 3 bases, there was a span of 14 bases.

J is TRBJ2-1 and V is TRBV18, with 7 bases aligning to TRBD2. Germline V gene lookup returns CDR1 KGHSH and CDR2 LQKENI. The CDR3 is 16 amino acids. V lost 1 base to trimming and J lost 5 bases; unmatched junction nucleotides: 8. CDR3 loop: CASSPLRASGHNEQFF. The CDR3 coding sequence is TGTGCCAGCTCACCACTTAGGGCTAGCGGACACAATGAGCAGTTCTTC.

This clone showed up just a few times. J is TRBJ2-1 and V is TRBV21-1; no check of the table's D call, TRBD2, against the DNA was made. TRBV21-1 corresponds to a pseudogene. This CDR3 contains 15 residues. The CDR3 sequence is CASREPKPLDNEQFF. The DNA of the CDR3 is TGTGCCAGCAGGGAACCGAAACCCCTAGACAATGAGCAGTTCTTC.

This clone was counted a few times. The rearrangement uses TRBV29-1 and TRBJ2-2, with D possibly matching TRBD2 (6 bases). Trimming cost V 2 bases and J 5 bases, with 12 bases left between them. This CDR3 contains 14 residues. Germline V gives CDR1 SQVTM, CDR2 ANQGSEA. CDR3 loop: CSVERSGGTGELFF. In DNA form, the CDR3 reads TGCAGCGTTGAACGGTCCGGAGGGACCGGGGAGCTGTTTTTT.

This chain connects TRBV5-1 to TRBJ2-7, with 7 bases aligning to TRBD2. V shed 0 bases, J shed 2 bases, and the junction held 2 bases outside the gene matches. Germline V gene lookup returns CDR1 SGHRS and CDR2 YFSETQ. This CDR3 contains 14 residues. The CDR3 region is CASSLARGAYEQYF. The CDR3 region has the DNA TGCGCCAGCAGCTTGGCTCGGGGGGCCTACGAGCAGTACTTC.

The CDR3 sequence is CASSLSWNTEAFF. The CDR3 region has the DNA TGTGCCAGCAGCTTAAGCTGGAACACTGAAGCTTTCTTT. J is TRBJ1-1 and V is TRBV7-6; no clear D. The CDR3 extends over 13 amino acids. CDR1 is SGHVS, CDR2 FNYEAQ, per germline. V was clipped by 2 bases and J by 1 base, with 5 bases between them.

The V gene is TRBV5-1, the J gene TRBJ2-2; 8 bases map to TRBD1. Germline assignment: CDR1 SGHRS and CDR2 YFSETQ. The CDR3 is 15 amino acids. The V segment lost 0 bases and the J segment 3 bases; nucleotides outside the gene matches: 1. DNA for the CDR3: TGCGCCAGCAGCTTGGCGGACAGGGACACCGGGGAGCTGTTTTTT. Translation: CASSLADRDTGELFF.

The sample holds a few counts of this clone. J is TRBJ2-7 and V is TRBV6-5; 8 bases match TRBD2. The germline V gene has CDR1 MNHEY and CDR2 SVGAGI. Trimming took 5 bases from V and 3 from J; bases not matched to a gene: 6. This CDR3 is 14 amino acids long. The CDR3 reads CASSDSGINYEQYF. CDR3 coding DNA: TGTGCCAGCAGTGATAGCGGGATCAACTACGAGCAGTACTTC.

This chain uses TRBV30 with TRBJ2-5, with TRBD1 matching over 7 bases. Near its end, the DNA agrees better with TRBJ2-7, so the J call may be wrong. The CDR3 consists of 12 residues. Germline V gene lookup returns CDR1 GTSNPN and CDR2 SVGIG (reference sequence). The DNA of the CDR3 is TGTGCCTGGAGTCCGCCAGGGGGCGAGCAGTACTTC. It codes for CAWSPPGGEQYF.

This sequence joins TRBV27 and TRBJ2-7, with 10 bases fitting TRBD2. V was clipped by 5 bases and J by 1 base; unmatched bases: 20. This CDR3 is 20 amino acids long. Germline V gives CDR1 MNHEY, CDR2 SMNVEV (reference sequence). CDR3 nucleotides: TGTGCCAGCAGTCTTCGGAGCAGGGGGCCTAGCGGGAGTCGTTCCTACGAGCAGTACTTC. As protein: CASSLRSRGPSGSRSYEQYF.

The chain has TRBV5-1 and TRBJ2-5; 9 nucleotides match TRBD1. Germline V gives CDR1 SGHRS, CDR2 YFSETQ. V dropped 3 bases and J dropped 1; count of bases not matched to a gene: 4. The CDR3 totals 15 residues. The CDR3 nucleotides are TGCGCCAGCAGCTACGGACAGGGGACCCAAGAGACCCAGTACTTC. It encodes CASSYGQGTQETQYF.

The gene calls are TRBV27 and TRBJ2-7, with D unresolved. This CDR3 is built from 13 residues. From germline, CDR1 is MNHEY and CDR2 SMNVEV (reference sequence). V lost 0 bases and J lost 4, with 7 bases in between. The CDR3 bases are TGTGCCAGCAGTTTATCGGGCCTTTACGAGCAGTACTTC. It is translated as CASSLSGLYEQYF.

This sequence joins TRBV6-5 and TRBJ1-2, with D uncertain. Looked up from germline, CDR1 is MNHEY and CDR2 is SVGAGI. This CDR3 has 13 residues. Trimming pared 2 bases from V and 2 bases from J, leaving 6 bases between. In nucleotides, the CDR3 is TGTGCCAGCAGTTACGACTTGAACTATGGCTACACCTTC. The encoded protein is CASSYDLNYGYTF.

This chain joins TRBV30 and TRBJ2-3; 8 bases are a match to TRBD1. The CDR3 is 14 residues long. Unmatched junction bases numbered 5, after V lost 2 bases and J lost 4 bases. CDR1 and CDR2 (germline): GTSNPN, SVGIG (reference sequence). The CDR3: CAWSYGQGADTQYF. The CDR3 DNA is TGTGCCTGGAGTTATGGACAGGGCGCAGATACGCAGTATTTT. Complete variable domain (other parts from reference TRBV30 and TRBJ2-3): SQTIHQWPATLVQPVGSPLSLECTVEGTSNPNLYWYRQAAGRGLQLLFYSVGIGQISSEVPQNLSASRPQDRQFILSSKKLLLSDSGFYLCAWSYGQGADTQYFGPGTRLTVL.

CDR3 loop: CASSPGGQEAFF. The CDR3 DNA reads as TGTGCCAGCAGCCCCGGAGGGCAGGAAGCTTTCTTT. The chain uses TRBV6-5 and TRBJ1-1, with no clear D. Trimming shortened V by 6 bases and J by 8 bases, and 13 bases separated the two germline ends. Germline V gives CDR1 MNHEY, CDR2 SVGAGI. The CDR3 has 12 residues.